The clone carrying this T cell receptor (beta chain) has more than one count but fewer than ten. Its cognate antigen is unknown. The data derive from a study of healthy donors' naive CD4 and CD8 T cells. Study observations and caveats: A reported CD4+/CD8+ bias affected most V and J genes in naive cells.

J gave up 4 bases and V 6 bases, and 3 bases lay outside the gene matches. This CDR3 is built from 13 residues. Germline lookup yields CDR1 LNHDA and CDR2 SQIVND (reference sequence). Starting from approximately 500 ng of total RNA, TCR libraries were made with linear amplification. MiXCR was run by TCRdb on the reads, yielding one entry per CDR3 protein. The repertoire holds approximately 180,000 distinct CDR3 sequences, around 74% seen once, with roughly 2.3% in the top ten. The V call is TRBV19, the J call TRBJ1-2; 9 bases match TRBD1. Specimen: naive CD4+ and CD8+ T cells sorted from blood, pooled from several donors. This receptor was identified in a pool of human donors in good health; the sample pools cells from several healthy donors. CDR3 in DNA: TGTGCCAGTAGCCCGGGACAGGGCTATGGCTACACCTTC. Amino acid sequence: CASSPGQGYGYTF. The whole variable domain, filled in from reference TRBV19 and TRBJ1-2, reads DGGITQSPKYLFRKEGQNVTLSCEQNLNHDAMYWYRQDPGQGLRLIYYSQIVNDFQKGDIAEGYSVSREKKESFPLTVTSAQKNPTAFYLCASSPGQGYGYTFGSGTRLTVV.